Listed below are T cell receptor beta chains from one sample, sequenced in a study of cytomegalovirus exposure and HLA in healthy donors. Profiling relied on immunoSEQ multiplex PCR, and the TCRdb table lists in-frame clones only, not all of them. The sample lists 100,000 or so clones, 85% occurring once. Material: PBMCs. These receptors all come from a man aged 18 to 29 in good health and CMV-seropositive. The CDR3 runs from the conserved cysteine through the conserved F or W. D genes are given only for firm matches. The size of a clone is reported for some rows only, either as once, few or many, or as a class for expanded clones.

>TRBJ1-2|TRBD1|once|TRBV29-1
CSVEEQGNGYTF
TGCAGCGTTGAAGAACAGGGGAATGGCTACACCTTC
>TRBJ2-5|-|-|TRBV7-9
CASSFERQETQYF
TGTGCCAGCAGCTTTGAGCGGCAAGAGACCCAGTACTTC
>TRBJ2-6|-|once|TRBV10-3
CAISESVALSGANVLTF
TGTGCCATCAGTGAGTCGGTAGCGCTCTCTGGGGCCAACGTCCTGACTTTC
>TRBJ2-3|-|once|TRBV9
CASSVSPDSITQYF
TGTGCCAGCAGCGTATCCCCCGACAGTATTACGCAGTATTTT
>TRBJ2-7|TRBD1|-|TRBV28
CASRSDRGDEQYF
TGTGCCAGCAGATCGGACAGGGGGGACGAGCAGTACTTC
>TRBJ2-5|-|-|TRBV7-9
CASSLAAPLQETQYF
TGTGCCAGCAGCTTAGCGGCCCCCCTCCAAGAGACCCAGTACTTC
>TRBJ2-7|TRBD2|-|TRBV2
CASSGGLAGGAEQYF
TGTGCCAGCAGTGGGGGACTAGCGGGAGGAGCCGAGCAGTACTTC
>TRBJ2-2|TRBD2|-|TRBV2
CASSLGRANTGELFF
TGTGCCAGCAGTTTAGGGAGGGCCAACACCGGGGAGCTGTTTTTT
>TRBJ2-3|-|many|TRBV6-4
CASSDSDTDTQYF
TGTGCCAGCAGTGACAGCGACACAGATACGCAGTATTTT
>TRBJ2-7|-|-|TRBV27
CASSLSYPPNEQYF
TGTGCCAGCAGTTTATCCTACCCACCCAACGAGCAGTACTTC
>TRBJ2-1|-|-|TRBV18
CASSPSRSLTYNEQFF
TGTGCCAGCTCACCGTCTCGGAGTTTAACCTACAATGAGCAGTTCTTC
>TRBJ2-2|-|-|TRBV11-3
CASSFLGGELFF
TGTGCCAGCAGCTTTCTCGGCGGGGAGCTGTTTTTT
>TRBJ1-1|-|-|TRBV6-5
CASSYSPGASTEAFF
TGTGCCAGCAGTTACTCTCCAGGGGCAAGCACTGAAGCTTTCTTT
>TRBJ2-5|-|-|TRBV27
CASSSLLQETQYF
TGTGCCAGCAGTTCCCTCCTTCAAGAGACCCAGTACTTC
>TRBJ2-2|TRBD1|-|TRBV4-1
CASTSGTGNTGELFF
TGCGCCAGCACATCCGGGACAGGGAACACCGGGGAGCTGTTTTTT
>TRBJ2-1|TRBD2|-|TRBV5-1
CASILGPTSGEQFF
TGCGCCAGCATCCTCGGGCCGACTAGCGGGGAGCAGTTCTTC
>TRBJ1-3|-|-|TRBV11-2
CASSQIGNTIYF
TGTGCCAGCAGTCAAATTGGAAACACCATATATTTT
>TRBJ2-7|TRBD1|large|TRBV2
CASSTGQGYNQYF
TGTGCCAGCAGCACCGGACAGGGCTACAACCAGTACTTC
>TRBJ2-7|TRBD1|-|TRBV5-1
CASSQGQGVYEQYF
TGCGCCAGCAGCCAAGGACAGGGGGTCTACGAGCAGTACTTC
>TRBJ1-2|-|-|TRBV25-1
CASSEYTATGFNYGYTF
TGTGCCAGCAGTGAATATACCGCAACAGGGTTTAACTATGGCTACACCTTC
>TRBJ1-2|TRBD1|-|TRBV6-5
CASMRTGDDGYTF
TGTGCCAGCATGCGGACAGGGGATGATGGCTACACCTTC
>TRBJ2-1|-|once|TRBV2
CASSKPSDSIGFF
TGTGCCAGCAGTAAACCCTCGGACTCAATCGGGTTCTTC
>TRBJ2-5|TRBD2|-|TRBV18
CASSPGRLAGKETQYF
TGTGCCAGCTCACCGGGGAGACTAGCGGGAAAAGAGACCCAGTACTTC
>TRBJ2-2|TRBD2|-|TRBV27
CASSLTGGRAGELFF
TGTGCCAGCAGTTTGACGGGAGGGCGTGCCGGGGAGCTGTTTTTT
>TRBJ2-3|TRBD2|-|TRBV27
CASGLAGVTDTQYF
TGTGCCAGCGGGCTAGCGGGAGTGACAGATACGCAGTATTTT
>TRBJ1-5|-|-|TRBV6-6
CASRLQGYSNQPQHF
TGTGCCAGCAGACTACAGGGTTATAGCAATCAGCCCCAGCATTTT
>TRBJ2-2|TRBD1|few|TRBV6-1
CASSDLGQVNTGELFF
TGTGCCAGCAGTGACCTAGGACAGGTGAACACCGGGGAGCTGTTTTTT
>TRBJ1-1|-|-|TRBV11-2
CASSPTGLTEAFF
TGTGCCAGCAGCCCCACAGGGTTAACTGAAGCTTTCTTT
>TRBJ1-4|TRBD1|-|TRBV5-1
CASSPLAGQGGEKLFF
TGCGCCAGCAGCCCCCTTGCGGGACAGGGGGGAGAAAAACTGTTTTTT
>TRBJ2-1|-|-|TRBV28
CASSFHNEQFF
TGTGCCAGCAGTTTTCATAATGAGCAGTTCTTC
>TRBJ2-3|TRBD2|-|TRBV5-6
CASSPLAASTDTQYF
TGTGCCAGCAGCCCGCTAGCGGCGAGCACAGATACGCAGTATTTT
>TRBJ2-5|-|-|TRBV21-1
CASSKGGGPATQYF
TGTGCCAGCAGCAAAGGGGGAGGCCCAGCGACCCAGTACTTC
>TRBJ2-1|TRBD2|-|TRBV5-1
CASSLAPKLAEFLYNEQFF
TGCGCCAGCAGCTTGGCTCCCAAACTAGCGGAGTTCCTCTACAATGAGCAGTTCTTC
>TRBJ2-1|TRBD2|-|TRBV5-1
CASSLVAGPPYNEQFF
TGCGCCAGCAGCTTGGTAGCGGGACCCCCCTACAATGAGCAGTTCTTC
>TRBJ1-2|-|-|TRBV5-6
CASSLSGWNYGYTF
TGTGCCAGCAGCTTGAGCGGGTGGAACTATGGCTACACCTTC
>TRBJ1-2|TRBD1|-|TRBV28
CASSFTGANGYTF
TGTGCCAGCAGTTTTACAGGGGCCAATGGCTACACCTTC
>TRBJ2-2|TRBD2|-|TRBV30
CAWSSAGLDTGELFF
TGTGCCTGGAGTTCAGCGGGGTTGGACACCGGGGAGCTGTTTTTT
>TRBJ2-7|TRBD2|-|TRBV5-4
CASSHTSDSYEQYF
TGTGCCAGCAGCCATACTAGCGACTCCTACGAGCAGTACTTC
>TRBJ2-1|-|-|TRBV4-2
CASSQGLYNEQFF
TGTGCCAGCAGTCAGGGACTCTACAATGAGCAGTTCTTC
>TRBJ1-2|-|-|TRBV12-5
CASGLGPGSYGYTF
TGTGCTAGTGGTTTGGGGCCAGGGTCCTATGGCTACACCTTC
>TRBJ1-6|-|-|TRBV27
CASRGALPVDSPLHF
TGTGCCAGCAGAGGGGCGTTGCCGGTCGATTCACCCCTCCACTTT
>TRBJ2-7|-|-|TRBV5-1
CASSVGRDGEQYF
TGCGCCAGCAGTGTCGGGAGAGATGGAGAGCAGTACTTC
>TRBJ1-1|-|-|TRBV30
CAWSVGQPNTEAFF
TGTGCCTGGAGTGTTGGACAGCCGAACACTGAAGCTTTCTTT
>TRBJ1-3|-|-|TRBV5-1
CASSANSGNTIYF
TGCGCCAGCAGCGCGAACTCTGGAAACACCATATATTTT
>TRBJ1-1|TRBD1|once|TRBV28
CASSTSGTGWNTEAFF
TGTGCCAGCAGTACATCCGGGACAGGCTGGAACACTGAAGCTTTCTTT
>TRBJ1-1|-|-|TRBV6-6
CASRLGQRYTEAFF
TGTGCCAGCAGACTCGGACAGCGATACACTGAAGCTTTCTTT
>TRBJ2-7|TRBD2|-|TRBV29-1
CSVGGLAGSYEQYF
TGCAGCGTTGGGGGACTAGCGGGCTCCTACGAGCAGTACTTC
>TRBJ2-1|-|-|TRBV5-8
CASSLSGLYNEQFF
TGTGCCAGCAGCCTTTCGGGACTGTACAATGAGCAGTTCTTC
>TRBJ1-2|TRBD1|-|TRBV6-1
CASSRGQGGVYGYTF
TGTGCCAGCAGTAGGGGTCAAGGGGGCGTCTATGGCTACACCTTC
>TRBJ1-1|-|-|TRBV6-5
CASSYNPVRGGTEAFF
TGTGCCAGCAGTTACAACCCCGTCCGGGGGGGCACTGAAGCTTTCTTT
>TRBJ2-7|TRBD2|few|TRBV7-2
CASSLWGLSYEQYF
TGTGCCAGCAGCTTATGGGGACTAAGCTACGAGCAGTACTTC